This paragraph covers one T cell receptor beta chain sequence. Libraries were prepared by immunoSEQ multiplex PCR; TCRdb keeps only in-frame clonotypes and omits some of them. This repertoire shows roughly 14,000 clones, about four fifths found once; its top ten account for around 12%. The data are from a study of technical replicates of blood from a few donors. The CDR3 sequence is 15 residues long. The V and J ends lost 4 bases and 2 bases respectively, with 13 bases between them. Looked up from germline, CDR1 is SNHLY and CDR2 is FYNNEI. Sequenced input: PBMCs. The sequence came from a human donor in good health. V is TRBV2 and J is TRBJ2-3; maybe TRBD2 (6 bases). The CDR3 nucleotides read TGTGCCAGCAGTGTTCAAGCGGGCTACACAGATACGCAGTATTTT. Protein: CASSVQAGYTDTQYF.